This T cell receptor (beta chain) was identified in a study of cytomegalovirus exposure and HLA in healthy donors. Study-wide results and caveats: Cytomegalovirus association was assigned to some 160 TCR beta chains. The authors later found HLA-associated TCR beta chains more clonally expanded than equally common others. The authors later found most CMV-associated TCR beta chains appeared HLA-restricted.

With 60 Vbeta and 13 Jbeta primers, the PCR was carried out. Assay used: immunoSEQ multiplex PCR; TCRdb lists only in-frame clones, some missing. The sample includes 75,000 to 90,000 clones, approximately 72% of them seen just once. As for this clone: Its cognate antigen is unknown.

The CDR3 contains 18 residues. Trimming removed 1 base at V and 4 bases at J, with 20 bases between. Germline CDR1 is LGHNA and CDR2 is YSLEER. The chain uses TRBV4-3 and TRBJ2-1; D unclear. Sequenced: PBMCs. The receptor was isolated from a middle-aged woman in good health and CMV-seropositive. The CDR3 nucleotides read TGCGCCAGCAGCCAAGTACCCACCTCCGGGTCCGAATACAATGAGCAGTTCTTC. Translated, it gives CASSQVPTSGSEYNEQFF.